These 7 T cell receptor beta chains share one sample of origin, sequenced in a study of blood T cell repertoires in COVID-19. The protocol was immunoSEQ multiplex PCR, while the TCRdb copy is restricted to in-frame clones and leaves out a portion. The repertoire consists of over 200,000 clones, with just under 90% occurring once and the leading ten covering 4%. The sequenced material came from PBMCs or T cells enriched from blood (not recorded which). The receptors shown here come from a woman aged 25 to 39 with acute COVID-19.

DNA for the CDR3: TGTGCCAGCAGTTTGGCAGGATGGGGCTACACCTTC. Amino acid sequence: CASSLAGWGYTF. J is TRBJ1-2 and V is TRBV28; D is undetermined. The CDR3 is 12 residues long. CDR1 is MDHEN, CDR2 SYDVKM, per germline. V gave up 3 bases and J gave up 8 bases, with 10 bases separating them.

The rearrangement links TRBV6-2 or TRBV6-3 to TRBJ2-5; D perhaps matches TRBD2 (7 bases). The CDR3 is made up of 16 amino acids. Germline CDR1 reads MNHEY; CDR2 reads SVGEGT. V dropped 5 bases and J dropped 1 base, with 17 bases sitting between them. The CDR3: CASSGRVRGPQETQYF. CDR3 nucleotides: TGTGCCAGCAGTGGGCGAGTGCGGGGGCCCCAAGAGACCCAGTACTTC.

The table lists this clone with a count of one. The chain links TRBV11-3 to TRBJ2-1; TRBD1 matches at 9 bases. Germline CDR1 is SGHNT and CDR2 is YENEEA. The trim removed 4 bases at V and 3 bases at J, leaving 4 bases unmatched. This CDR3 is 15 amino acids long. CDR3 in amino acids: CASSSGQGNYNEQFF. The CDR3 DNA follows: TGTGCCAGCAGCTCGGGACAGGGTAACTACAATGAGCAGTTCTTC.

This clone appeared a single time. The genes are TRBV4-1 and TRBJ2-6; 7 bases map to TRBD1. After removal of 0 bases from V and 0 bases from J, the junction contained 11 bases not matched to a gene. CDR1 is MGHRA, CDR2 YSYEKL, per germline. The length of the CDR3 is 20 residues. CDR3 sequence reads: CASSQDPDRATTSGANVLTF. The DNA of the CDR3 is TGCGCCAGCAGCCAAGATCCCGACAGGGCCACCACCTCTGGGGCCAACGTCCTGACTTTC.

This clone was counted a single time. This chain links TRBV10-3 with TRBJ1-5; D gene ambiguous. Per the germline V gene, CDR1 is ENHRY and CDR2 is SYGVKD. Trimming stripped 6 bases from V and 3 bases from J, with 15 bases between. The length of the CDR3 is 15 residues. In DNA form, the CDR3 reads TGTGCCATCAGCCGAGGCGGGCAGGACAATCAGCCCCAGCATTTT. Its protein is CAISRGGQDNQPQHF.

V gene TRBV29-1 combines with J gene TRBJ2-1; possible D gene TRBD2, 7 bases. From germline, CDR1 is SQVTM and CDR2 ANQGSEA. V lost 7 bases to trimming and J lost 7 bases, with 14 bases between them. This CDR3 spans 12 amino acids. The CDR3 nucleotides read TGCAGCGCCAACAGGGAGGGGAATGAGCAGTTCTTC. This gives the protein CSANREGNEQFF.

The chain recombines TRBV9 with TRBJ2-1; weak D call: TRBD2 (5 bases). V dropped 3 bases and J dropped 10 bases, with 11 bases sitting between them. The CDR3 length is 12 residues. Germline CDR1 SGDLS, CDR2 YYNGEE. The CDR3 nucleotides read TGTGCCAGCAGCGAGGACTCTTGGGAGCAGTTCTTC. Its translation is CASSEDSWEQFF.